One and the same sample provided the 2 T cell receptor beta chains below, sequenced in a study of blood T cell repertoires in COVID-19. TCRdb's copy holds only in-frame clones and misses some; the assay was immunoSEQ multiplex PCR. Altogether nearly 350,000 clones are present, about nine tenths being singletons, with the ten largest covering about 6.7%. Sample: peripheral blood. All receptors come from a woman between 70 and 85 years old with COVID-19, enrolled during active disease.

The gene calls are TRBV18 and TRBJ1-6, with a weak D call TRBD1 (5 bases). This CDR3 contains 16 residues. Per the germline V gene, CDR1 is KGHSH and CDR2 is LQKENI. V was trimmed by 4 bases and J by 6 bases, leaving 16 bases between them. Written as DNA, the CDR3 is TGTGCCAGCTCACTGACGGCCGTTCAGGGTAATTCACCCCTCCACTTT. Protein sequence: CASSLTAVQGNSPLHF.

The genes are TRBV19 and TRBJ1-1; D is uncertain. Germline-derived CDR1 and CDR2 are LNHDA and SQIVND (reference sequence). The CDR3 runs 13 residues. The V and J ends lost 5 bases and 4 bases respectively, with 11 bases between them. In DNA, the CDR3 is TGTGCCAGTAGTCAAACACAGTTCACTGAAGCTTTCTTT. Amino acids: CASSQTQFTEAFF.